A selection of T cell receptor beta chains follows, all from one sample in a study of blood T cell repertoires in COVID-19. Sequencing was performed with immunoSEQ multiplex PCR; in TCRdb, only in-frame clones are kept and a portion is missing. The sample records approximately 100,000 clones, 80% to 95% being singletons. Sequencing was carried out using peripheral blood. All receptors come from a man in his sixties with acute or convalescent COVID-19. Each CDR3 is given with its conserved first and last residue. The order of the fields is clone size, V gene, D gene, J gene, CDR3 DNA, CDR3 protein. The D gene is left open where the match is weak. The size of a clone is reported for some rows only, either as once, few or many, or as a class for expanded clones.

>once|TRBV27|-|TRBJ1-5
TGTGCCAGCAGTCCTTACAGCAATCAACCCCAGCATTTT
CASSPYSNQPQHF
>-|TRBV10-3|-|TRBJ2-1
TGTGCCATCAGTGAATTGGGGAGTGAGCAGTTCTTC
CAISELGSEQFF
>-|TRBV7-7|TRBD2|TRBJ2-5
TGTGCCAGCAGCTTAGGCGCTAGCGGGAGGGCGGAGACCCAGTACTTC
CASSLGASGRAETQYF
>-|TRBV30|-|TRBJ1-2
TGTGCCTGGAGTCCCGGCGGAGGTGGCTACACCTTC
CAWSPGGGGYTF
>-|TRBV3-1/TRBV3-2|-|TRBJ2-7
TGTGCCAGCAGCCAGTCCCGCTACGAGCAGTACTTC
CASSQSRYEQYF
>-|TRBV3-1/TRBV3-2|TRBD1|TRBJ1-4
TGTGCCAGCAGCCAATACTCAGGGGGATCCGGAAAACTGTTTTTT
CASSQYSGGSGKLFF
>-|TRBV29-1|TRBD1|TRBJ1-4
TGCAGCGTTGAAAAAGGGGGCGGGAAACTGTTTTTT
CSVEKGGGKLFF
>-|TRBV19|-|TRBJ2-1
TGTGCCAGTAGGGTCGGGGGAAGCTCCTACAATGAGCAGTTCTTC
CASRVGGSSYNEQFF
>-|TRBV28|TRBD1|TRBJ1-5
TGTGCCAGCAGAAGAGACAGGGGCCCCAATCAGCCCCAGCATTTT
CASRRDRGPNQPQHF
>-|TRBV30|TRBD2|TRBJ2-4
TGTGCCTGGACGACTATAGCGGGAGCGGGGAACATTCAGTACTTC
CAWTTIAGAGNIQYF
>-|TRBV24-1|-|TRBJ2-1
TGTGCCACCAGTGAGTGGACAGCCTACAATGAGCAGTTCTTC
CATSEWTAYNEQFF
>-|TRBV2|-|TRBJ2-7
TGTGCCAGCAACCGGGACTCGGCCTACGAGCAGTACTTC
CASNRDSAYEQYF
>-|TRBV29-1|TRBD1|TRBJ1-2
TGCAGCGCCGAGGGGGACAGGGGTGACTATGGCTACACCTTC
CSAEGDRGDYGYTF
>-|TRBV19|TRBD1|TRBJ1-2
TGTGCCAGTAGTCGACAGGCTAACCGGGACAGGGGGCATGGCTACACCTTC
CASSRQANRDRGHGYTF